This T cell receptor beta chain was sequenced during a study of blood T cell repertoires in COVID-19. Study information: Acute and convalescent COVID-19 specimens originated in the United States, Italy and Spain. PBMCs, B-cell-depleted T cells, or T cells were the source of the cDNA or gDNA that made up the material.

Followed longitudinally, the Seattle patients had been enrolled during active infection. Original data processing: Estimated nucleated cell counts came from reference gene primer amplification. The data were produced by immunoSEQ multiplex PCR, yet TCRdb's version contains in-frame clones alone and is incomplete. Clonal size and the V and J genes are those of that table, whereas D and trimming came from the DNA. This repertoire shows about 340,000 clones, approximately 86% found once; its top ten account for 7.1%. V lost 2 bases and J 1 base, leaving 9 bases between the germline ends. Germline V gives CDR1 SGHRS, CDR2 YFSETQ. The CDR3 spans 14 residues.

The sample taken for sequencing was peripheral blood. The receptor comes from a woman aged 55-70 years with COVID-19, enrolled during active disease. V and J are TRBV5-1 and TRBJ1-1; D unresolved. The CDR3 sequence: CASSFWQRNTEAFF. In nucleotides, the CDR3 is TGCGCCAGCAGCTTTTGGCAGCGGAACACTGAAGCTTTCTTT.